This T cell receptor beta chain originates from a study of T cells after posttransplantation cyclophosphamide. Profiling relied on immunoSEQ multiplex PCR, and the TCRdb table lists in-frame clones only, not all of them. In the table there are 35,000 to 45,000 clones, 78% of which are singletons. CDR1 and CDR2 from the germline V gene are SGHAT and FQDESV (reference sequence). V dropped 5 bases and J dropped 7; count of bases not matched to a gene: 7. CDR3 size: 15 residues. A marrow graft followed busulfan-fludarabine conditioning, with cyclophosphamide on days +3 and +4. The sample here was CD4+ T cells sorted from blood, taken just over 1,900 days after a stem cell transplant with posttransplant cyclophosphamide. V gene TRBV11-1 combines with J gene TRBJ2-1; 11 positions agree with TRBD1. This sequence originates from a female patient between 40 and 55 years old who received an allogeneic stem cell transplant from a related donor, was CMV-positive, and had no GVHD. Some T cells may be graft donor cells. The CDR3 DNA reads TGTGCCAGCAGCGCCCAAGGACAGGGGGCGAATGAGCAGTTCTTC. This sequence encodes CASSAQGQGANEQFF.